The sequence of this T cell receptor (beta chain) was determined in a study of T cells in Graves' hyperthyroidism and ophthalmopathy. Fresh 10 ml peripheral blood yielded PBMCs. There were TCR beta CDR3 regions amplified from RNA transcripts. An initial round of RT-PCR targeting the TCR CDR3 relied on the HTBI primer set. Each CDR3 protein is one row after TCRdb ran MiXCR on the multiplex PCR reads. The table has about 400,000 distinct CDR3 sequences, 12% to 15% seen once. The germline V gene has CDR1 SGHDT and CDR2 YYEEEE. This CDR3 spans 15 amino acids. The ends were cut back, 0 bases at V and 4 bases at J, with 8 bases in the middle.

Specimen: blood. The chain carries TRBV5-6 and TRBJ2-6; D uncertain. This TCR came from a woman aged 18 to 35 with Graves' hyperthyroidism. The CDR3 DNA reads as TGTGCCAGCAGCTTGGGACTGAGGGGGGCCAACGTCCTGACTTTC. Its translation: CASSLGLRGANVLTF.